These 5 T cell receptor beta chains originate from one sample sequenced in a study of radiotherapy plus CTLA-4 blockade in lung cancer. TCRdb's copy holds only in-frame clones and misses some; the assay was immunoSEQ multiplex PCR. The sample records 30,000 or so clones, less than 75% being singletons. This sample comprised peripheral blood, obtained from a patient treated with radiotherapy plus ipilimumab. Receptors were obtained from a human donor with non-small cell lung cancer who had stable disease on radiotherapy plus ipilimumab.

The J gene is TRBJ2-7, the V gene TRBV11-2, with D unclear. The CDR3 extends over 13 amino acids. CDR1 and CDR2 (germline): SGHAT, FQNNGV. V was trimmed by 4 bases and J by 2 bases, leaving 9 bases between them. The CDR3 coding sequence is TGTGCCAGCAGCTACCCCCTAACCTACGAGCAGTACTTC. Amino acids: CASSYPLTYEQYF.

DNA of the CDR3: TGTGCCAGCAGTGATACAGCGGGAGGTCGCGACGAGCAGTACTTC. It translates to CASSDTAGGRDEQYF. V is TRBV2 and J is TRBJ2-7; TRBD2 aligns across 9 bases. CDR1 and CDR2 from the germline V gene are SNHLY and FYNNEI. V shed 3 bases and J 5 bases; nucleotides not matched to a gene: 8. The CDR3 length is 15 residues.

V usage is TRBV7-9 and J usage is TRBJ1-5, with 7 positions matching TRBD1. The V gene's germline CDR1 is SEHNR and CDR2 FQNEAQ (reference sequence). The CDR3 is made up of 15 amino acids. Trimming removed 5 bases from V and 7 bases from J; junction bases left unmatched: 11. The CDR3 DNA sequence: TGTGCCAGCAGCCCGCAAAAACAGGGGTTGCAGCCCCAGCATTTT. Protein: CASSPQKQGLQPQHF.

The rearrangement links TRBV7-8 to TRBJ1-3; 8 bases line up with TRBD1. This CDR3 spans 15 amino acids. Germline-derived CDR1 and CDR2 are SGHVS and FQNEAQ. With V trimmed by 1 base and J by 2 bases, 1 base remained unmatched. CDR3 nucleotides: TGTGCCAGCAGCTTAGTACAGGGGGCTGGAAACACCATATATTTT. Protein: CASSLVQGAGNTIYF.

The chain uses TRBV7-2 and TRBJ2-2; 9 bases agree with TRBD1. The V gene's germline CDR1 is SGHTA and CDR2 FQGNSA. CDR3 length: 16 residues. J gave up 6 bases and V 5 bases, and 10 bases lay outside the gene matches. The CDR3 loop reads CASSKGQGQRAGELFF. The DNA for the CDR3 is TGTGCCAGCAGCAAGGGACAGGGTCAGCGGGCCGGGGAGCTGTTTTTT. Complete variable domain (other parts from reference TRBV7-2 and TRBJ2-2): GAGVSQSPSNKVTEKGKDVELRCDPISGHTALYWYRQSLGQGLEFLIYFQGNSAPDKSGLPSDRFSAERTGGSVSTLTIQRTQQEDSAVYLCASSKGQGQRAGELFFGEGSRLTVL.